This T cell receptor (beta chain) was sequenced in a study of blood T cell repertoires in COVID-19 (dated by TCRdb to 2020 to 2022). Study-level background: The collaborator samples originated in the United States, Italy and Spain and spanned the acute and convalescent phases of COVID-19. The repertoires were released in a freely available public database intended as a resource for research on the immune response to SARS-CoV-2. Where HLA class I and class II types were available, the types were taken from metadata supplied by the sample provider, not from assay-based typing. Sample metadata almost always included a de-identified subject ID, COVID-19 status, age in years and sex. Deeply sampled blood TCRbeta repertoires from subjects exposed to, actively infected with, or recovered from COVID-19 were included in the dataset. The samples were drawn from the first 160 participants of the ongoing ImmuneRACE study and from 1,254 subjects provided by 6 global collaborators. The prospective study material was composed of cDNA or gDNA derived from T cells, B-cell-depleted T cells, or PBMCs. Summary of the overall study and its limitations: Clinical and demographic metadata were provided uncurated, with the amount varying by source and participant.

In the case of this clone: Its antigen specificity is not known. No much larger clone is present one base from it, and per-base qualities are unavailable.

Trimming takes 5 bases from V and 4 bases from J, and the germline ends sit 8 bases apart. The CDR3 runs 11 amino acids, cysteine and phenylalanine included. Solely the CDR3 DNA is kept, with 33 bases framed from the first base. The germline V gene (reference sequence) provides CDR1 DFQATT and CDR2 SNEGSKA. TCRbeta CDR3 regions were amplified from genomic DNA by means of the immunoSEQ Assay, a bias-controlled multiplex PCR. In the original analysis: Nucleated cell counts per sample were estimated from amplification of reference gene primers within the assay. To quantify the absolute abundance of each unique TCRbeta CDR3 rearrangement, sequence reads were collapsed and filtered. Productive Simpson clonality was computed per sample as the square root of Simpson's diversity index over productive rearrangements. TCRdb stores this immuneACCESS table with in-frame sequences only. Part of the clones is absent; in the studies checked, under half of the shortfall reflects unresolved V genes, and no reason is known for the rest. The V and J calls and clone size come from that table; D and trimming were worked out from the DNA. Recorded for this sample are roughly 250,000 clones; around 85% of them occurred a single time. Roughly 9.6% of the sample goes to the ten largest clones.

Each collaborating institution followed its own protocols to collect whole blood in K2EDTA tubes. Collaborator samples were shipped for TCRbeta analysis as frozen whole blood, isolated PBMCs, or DNA extracted from either sample type. The rearrangement joined TRBV20-1 to TRBJ1-1, with an unclear D gene assignment. The source is a woman older than 75 with acute or convalescent COVID-19. Sequencing was performed on peripheral blood. The CDR3 protein is CSAPWSTEAFF. The bases read TGCAGTGCTCCTTGGAGCACTGAAGCTTTCTTT.